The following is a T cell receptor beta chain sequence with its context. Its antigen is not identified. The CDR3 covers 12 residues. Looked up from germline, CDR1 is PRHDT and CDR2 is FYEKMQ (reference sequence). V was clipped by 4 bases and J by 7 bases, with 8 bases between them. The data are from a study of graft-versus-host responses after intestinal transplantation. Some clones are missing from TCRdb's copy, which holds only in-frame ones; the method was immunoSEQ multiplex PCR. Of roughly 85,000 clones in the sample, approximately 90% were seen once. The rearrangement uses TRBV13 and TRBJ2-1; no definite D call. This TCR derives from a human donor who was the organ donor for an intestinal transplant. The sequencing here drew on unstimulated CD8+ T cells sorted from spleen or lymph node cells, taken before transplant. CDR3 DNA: TGTGCCAGCAGCTCCAGGCGGAATGAGCAGTTCTTC. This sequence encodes CASSSRRNEQFF.